The rows below give T cell receptor beta chains drawn from one sample of a study of blood T cell repertoires in COVID-19. Produced via immunoSEQ multiplex PCR; TCRdb's table is partial and in-frame only. This sample has about 100,000 clones, with 84% found just once. Sequencing was done on a sample of peripheral blood. Receptors were obtained from a human donor in a cohort sampled during active COVID-19. Each CDR3 is given with its conserved first and last residue.

J: TRBJ2-2; V: TRBV4-3; length: 17; CDR3: CASSLPSARANTGELFF
J: TRBJ2-7; V: TRBV4-2; length: 15; CDR3: CASSQGNVGPYEQYF
J: TRBJ2-1; V: TRBV21-1; length: 20; CDR3: CASSKVCTAGAKGHYNEQFF
J: TRBJ2-5; V: TRBV7-6; length: 16; CDR3: CASSLGSGAAKETQYF
J: TRBJ2-2; V: TRBV21-1; length: 20; CDR3: CASSKERRKTGGPNTGELFF
J: TRBJ1-4; V: TRBV9; length: 14; CDR3: CASSVGTGNEKLFF
J: TRBJ2-2; V: TRBV27; length: 15; CDR3: CASTPGDRRPGELFF
J: TRBJ2-7; V: TRBV7-9; length: 14; CDR3: CASSPDRARDEQYF
J: TRBJ1-3; V: TRBV25-1; length: 16; CDR3: CASSGQGMIAGNTIYF
J: TRBJ1-2; V: TRBV5-1; length: 15; CDR3: CASSFHPGQDYGYTF
J: TRBJ2-5; V: TRBV5-1; length: 16; CDR3: CASSLETTRGGETQYF
J: TRBJ1-1; V: TRBV7-2; length: 13; CDR3: CASSPRTGREAFF
J: TRBJ1-1; V: TRBV19; length: 11; CDR3: CASSIGRGAFF
J: TRBJ1-5; V: TRBV3-1/TRBV3-2; length: 16; CDR3: CASSRGQGYSNQPQHF
J: TRBJ2-1; V: TRBV5-1; length: 14; CDR3: CASSLGAVYNEQFF
J: TRBJ1-1; V: TRBV15; length: 17; CDR3: CATSRGARGALNTEAFF
J: TRBJ1-6; V: TRBV11-2; length: 17; CDR3: CASSSLPPFAGGSPLHF
J: TRBJ2-1; V: TRBV27; length: 14; CDR3: CASSLAGGYNEQFF
J: TRBJ2-3; V: TRBV6-2/TRBV6-3; length: 18; CDR3: CASSHTSGGAQVTDTQYF
J: TRBJ1-1; V: TRBV27; length: 14; CDR3: CASSSWDRNTEAFF
J: TRBJ1-4; V: TRBV6-5; length: 15; CDR3: CASTSTGTGNEKLFF
J: TRBJ1-3; V: TRBV5-1; length: 19; CDR3: CASSFGPSGGAPRGNTIYF
J: TRBJ1-1; V: TRBV6-2/TRBV6-3; length: 13; CDR3: CASSYEQNTEAFF
J: TRBJ1-1; V: TRBV6-5; length: 14; CDR3: CASSYEGAITEAFF
J: TRBJ2-1; V: TRBV11-1; length: 15; CDR3: CASSRNRGGYNEQFF
J: TRBJ2-1; V: TRBV28; length: 16; CDR3: CASGSLAGEAYNEQFF
J: TRBJ2-3; V: TRBV6-1; length: 17; CDR3: CASSVGVGRESTDTQYF
J: TRBJ2-3; V: TRBV27; length: 16; CDR3: CASRQERGASTDTQYF
J: TRBJ1-2; V: TRBV6-1; length: 13; CDR3: CASSERSGGGYTF
J: TRBJ2-7; V: TRBV14; length: 13; CDR3: CASSQAGGPVGYF
J: TRBJ2-6; V: TRBV5-1; length: 17; CDR3: CASSLGQGAPGANVLTF
J: TRBJ1-2; V: TRBV18; length: 15; CDR3: CASSLSETGVWGYTF
J: TRBJ2-3; V: TRBV5-1; length: 16; CDR3: CASSSGAGGPTDTQYF
J: TRBJ1-2; V: TRBV27; length: 13; CDR3: CASSRQGAHGYTF
J: TRBJ2-7; V: TRBV7-2; length: 13; CDR3: CASSLVGDYEQYF
J: TRBJ1-2; V: TRBV7-2; length: 15; CDR3: CASSPGGPSQLGYTF
J: TRBJ2-1; V: TRBV4-1; length: 14; CDR3: CASSQRLLINEQFF
J: TRBJ2-7; V: TRBV10-2; length: 15; CDR3: CASSDWGGRPYEQYF
J: TRBJ2-7; V: TRBV25-1; length: 15; CDR3: CASSRDNLETSEQYF
J: TRBJ1-2; V: TRBV18; length: 16; CDR3: CASSRLDTGGSYGYTF
J: TRBJ2-3; V: TRBV11-1; length: 16; CDR3: CASSFLSGRSTDTQYF
J: TRBJ1-2; V: TRBV5-1; length: 14; CDR3: CASSLGTGGSGYTF